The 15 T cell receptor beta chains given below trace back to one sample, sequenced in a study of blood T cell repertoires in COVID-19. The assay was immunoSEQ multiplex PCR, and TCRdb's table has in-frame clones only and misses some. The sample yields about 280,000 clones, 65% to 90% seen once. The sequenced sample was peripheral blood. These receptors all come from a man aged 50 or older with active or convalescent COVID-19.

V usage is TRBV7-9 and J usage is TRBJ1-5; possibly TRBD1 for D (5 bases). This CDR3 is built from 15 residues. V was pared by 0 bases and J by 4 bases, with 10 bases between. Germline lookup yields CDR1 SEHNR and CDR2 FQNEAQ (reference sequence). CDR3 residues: CASSLAGSGNQPQHF. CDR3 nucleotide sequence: TGTGCCAGCAGCTTAGCAGGGTCAGGGAATCAGCCCCAGCATTTT.

Here the CDR3 DNA reads TGTGCCACCAGTGATTTGCGGGAGAGGTACAATGAGCAGTTCTTC. It specifies CATSDLRERYNEQFF. The V and J genes are TRBV24-1 and TRBJ2-1; tentatively, D is TRBD2 (6 bases). This CDR3 has 15 amino acids. V shed 0 bases and J shed 4 bases, with 9 bases lying between them. Germline CDR1 reads KGHDR; CDR2 reads SFDVKD.

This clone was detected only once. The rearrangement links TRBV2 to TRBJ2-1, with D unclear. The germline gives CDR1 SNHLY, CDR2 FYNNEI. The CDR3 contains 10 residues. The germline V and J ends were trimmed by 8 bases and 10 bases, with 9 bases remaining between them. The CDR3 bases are TGTGCCAGCGGCCTGAAGGAGCAGTTCTTC. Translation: CASGLKEQFF.

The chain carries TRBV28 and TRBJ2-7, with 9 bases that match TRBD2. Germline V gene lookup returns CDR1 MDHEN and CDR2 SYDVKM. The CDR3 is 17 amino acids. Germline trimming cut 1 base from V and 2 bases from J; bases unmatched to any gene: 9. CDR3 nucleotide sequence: TGTGCCAGCAGTTTATATGGCGAGGGCGGGAGGGCCTACGAGCAGTACTTC. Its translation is CASSLYGEGGRAYEQYF.

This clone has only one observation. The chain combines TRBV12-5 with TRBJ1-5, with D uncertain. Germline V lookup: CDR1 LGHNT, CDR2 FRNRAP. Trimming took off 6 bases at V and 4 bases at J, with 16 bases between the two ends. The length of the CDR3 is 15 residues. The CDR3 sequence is CASGTGITGNQPQHF. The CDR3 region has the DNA TGTGCTAGTGGCACGGGGATTACGGGAAATCAGCCCCAGCATTTT.

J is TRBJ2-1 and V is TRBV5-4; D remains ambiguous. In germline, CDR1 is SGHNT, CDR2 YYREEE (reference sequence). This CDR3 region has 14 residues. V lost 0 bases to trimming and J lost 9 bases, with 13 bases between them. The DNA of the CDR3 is TGTGCCAGCAGCTTGGAAATCTTAGCTAGTGAGCAGTTCTTC. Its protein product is CASSLEILASEQFF.

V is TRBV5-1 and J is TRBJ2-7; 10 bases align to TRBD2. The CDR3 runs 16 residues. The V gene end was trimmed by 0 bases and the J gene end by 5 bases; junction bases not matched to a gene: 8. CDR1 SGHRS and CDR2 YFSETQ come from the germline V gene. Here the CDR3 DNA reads TGCGCCAGCAGCTTGGATCCTAGCGGGAGCCTCCACGAGCAGTACTTC. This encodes CASSLDPSGSLHEQYF.

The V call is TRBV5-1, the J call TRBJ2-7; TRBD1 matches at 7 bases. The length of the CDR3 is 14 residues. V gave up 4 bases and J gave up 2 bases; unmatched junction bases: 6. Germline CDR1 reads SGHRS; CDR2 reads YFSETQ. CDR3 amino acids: CASSHTGQAYEQYF. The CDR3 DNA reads TGCGCCAGCAGCCACACAGGACAGGCCTACGAGCAGTACTTC.

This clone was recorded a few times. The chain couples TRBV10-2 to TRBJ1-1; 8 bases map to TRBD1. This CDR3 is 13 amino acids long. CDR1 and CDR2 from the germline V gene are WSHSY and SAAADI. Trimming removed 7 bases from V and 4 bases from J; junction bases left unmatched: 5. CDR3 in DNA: TGCGCCAGCATTGACAGGGGTGTCACTGAAGCTTTCTTT. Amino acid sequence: CASIDRGVTEAFF.

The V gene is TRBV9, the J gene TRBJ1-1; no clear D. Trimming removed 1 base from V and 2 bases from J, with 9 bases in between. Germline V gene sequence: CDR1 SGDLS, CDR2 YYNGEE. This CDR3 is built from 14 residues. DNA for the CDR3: TGTGCCAGCAGCGTAAGTTGGAGTAACACTGAAGCTTTCTTT. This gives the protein CASSVSWSNTEAFF.

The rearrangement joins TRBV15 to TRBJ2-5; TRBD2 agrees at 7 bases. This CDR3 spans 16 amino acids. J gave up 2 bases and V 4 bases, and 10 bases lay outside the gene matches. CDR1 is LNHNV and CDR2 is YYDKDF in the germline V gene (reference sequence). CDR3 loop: CATSIAARTRQETQYF. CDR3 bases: TGTGCCACCAGCATAGCGGCCCGGACTAGACAAGAGACCCAGTACTTC.

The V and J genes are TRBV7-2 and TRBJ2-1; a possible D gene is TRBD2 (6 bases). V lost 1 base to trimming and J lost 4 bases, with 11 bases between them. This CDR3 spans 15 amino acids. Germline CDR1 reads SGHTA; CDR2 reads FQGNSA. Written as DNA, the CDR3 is TGTGCCAGCAGCTTAGTGGGCGGGGCATACAATGAGCAGTTCTTC. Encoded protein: CASSLVGGAYNEQFF.

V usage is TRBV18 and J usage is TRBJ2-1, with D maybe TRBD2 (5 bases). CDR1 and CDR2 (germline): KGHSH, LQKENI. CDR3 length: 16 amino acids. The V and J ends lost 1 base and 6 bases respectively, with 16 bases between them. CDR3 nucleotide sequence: TGTGCCAGCTCACCACTCCCCCAGTTTGAGGGCAATGAGCAGTTCTTC. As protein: CASSPLPQFEGNEQFF.

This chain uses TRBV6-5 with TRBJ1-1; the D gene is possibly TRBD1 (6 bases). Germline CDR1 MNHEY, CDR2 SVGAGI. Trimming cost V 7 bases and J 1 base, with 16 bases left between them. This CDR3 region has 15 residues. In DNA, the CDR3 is TGTGCCAGCACGTCCCGGGGGGCGGGGAACACTGAAGCTTTCTTT. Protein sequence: CASTSRGAGNTEAFF.

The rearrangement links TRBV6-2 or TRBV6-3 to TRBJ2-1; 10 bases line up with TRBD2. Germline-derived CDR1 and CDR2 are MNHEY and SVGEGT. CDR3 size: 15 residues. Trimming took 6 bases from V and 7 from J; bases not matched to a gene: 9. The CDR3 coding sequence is TGTGCCAGCAGCCGTCTAGCGGGAGCGAAGAATGAGCAGTTCTTC. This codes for CASSRLAGAKNEQFF.